The source of this TCR beta chain is a study of T cells after yellow fever vaccination. Study-wide results and caveats: The secondary T-cell response peaked on day 5, not day 15, but was weaker.

Turning to this clonotype: Its antigen is as yet unknown.

The V end was cut by 4 bases, the J end by 1 base, with 10 bases between. The germline V gene encodes CDR1 DFQATT and CDR2 SNEGSKA (reference sequence). This CDR3 is 14 amino acids long. They built TCR cDNA with 5'RACE template switching, a step that put in a universal primer site and UMIs. TCRdb itself ran the 5' RACE reads through MiXCR, one entry per CDR3 protein. Seen here are approximately 550,000 distinct CDR3 sequences, around 21% observed once, and the top ten hold approximately 14%. V gene TRBV20-1 combines with J gene TRBJ2-2; no clear D gene. The source is a man aged 25 to 40 who received the YFV17D yellow fever vaccine. Sequences were derived from PBMCs, sampled 15 days after the yellow fever booster vaccination. The CDR3 loop reads CSATGLQNTGELFF. In DNA form, the CDR3 reads TGCAGTGCTACCGGTCTCCAGAACACCGGGGAGCTGTTTTTT.